A selection of T cell receptor beta chains follows, all from one sample in a study of cytomegalovirus exposure and HLA in healthy donors. Generated by immunoSEQ multiplex PCR, the TCRdb table keeps only in-frame clones and is missing some. The sample yields 200,000 to 250,000 clones, approximately 87% seen once. Sequenced material: PBMCs. All receptors derive from a man younger than 35 in good health and CMV-seronegative. Both conserved end residues are part of each CDR3. Each record gives: clone size, J gene, V gene, D gene, CDR3 protein, CDR3 DNA. The D gene is left open where the match is weak. Expanded clones are given a class, and other clones once, few, many or no size at all.

.	TRBJ1-4	TRBV5-1	.	CASSPNRAPHEKLFF	TGCGCCAGCAGCCCGAACAGGGCCCCCCATGAAAAACTGTTTTTT
few	TRBJ2-7	TRBV19	TRBD2	CASSFSGTSREQYF	TGTGCCAGTAGTTTTTCCGGGACTAGCCGGGAGCAGTACTTC
.	TRBJ2-1	TRBV27	TRBD1	CASSKTGMQFF	TGTGCCAGTTCTAAGACAGGGATGCAGTTCTTC
.	TRBJ2-7	TRBV4-3	.	CASSQDVGGIEQYF	TGCGCCAGCAGCCAAGATGTAGGGGGAATCGAGCAGTACTTC
once	TRBJ1-2	TRBV5-1	.	CASSSGHSNYGYTF	TGCGCCAGCAGCTCTGGACATTCTAACTATGGCTACACCTTC
.	TRBJ1-6	TRBV5-6	.	CASSFGQRNSPLHF	TGTGCCAGCAGCTTTGGACAGAGGAATTCACCCCTCCACTTT
.	TRBJ1-2	TRBV7-2	.	CASSLNTGLGYGYTF	TGTGCCAGCAGCCTCAATACAGGGCTTGGATATGGCTACACCTTC
.	TRBJ2-5	TRBV5-4	.	CASSLMGGKGETQYF	TGTGCCAGCAGCTTGATGGGGGGAAAGGGAGAGACCCAGTACTTC
.	TRBJ2-5	TRBV5-6	.	CASSLEPSIEETQYF	TGTGCCAGCAGCTTGGAGCCGTCAATTGAGGAGACCCAGTACTTC
.	TRBJ1-3	TRBV5-1	TRBD1	CASSLGTGGSLSSGNTIYF	TGCGCCAGCAGCTTAGGGACAGGGGGATCCCTAAGCTCTGGAAACACCATATATTTT
.	TRBJ2-7	TRBV15	TRBD1	CATKSGTDYEQYF	TGTGCCACCAAGTCTGGGACAGACTACGAGCAGTACTTC
.	TRBJ1-6	TRBV7-2	TRBD1	CASSVTGRENSPLHF	TGTGCCAGCAGCGTGACAGGGCGTGAAAATTCACCCCTCCACTTT
few	TRBJ1-6	TRBV25-1	.	CASSEYVPGRNSPLHF	TGTGCCAGCAGTGAATATGTACCGGGTCGGAATTCACCCCTCCACTTT
.	TRBJ2-3	TRBV4-3	.	CASSQDYRGPQADTQYF	TGCGCCAGCAGCCAAGATTATCGGGGTCCTCAGGCAGATACGCAGTATTTT
.	TRBJ2-7	TRBV7-8	.	CASSLFVREQYF	TGTGCCAGCAGCTTATTTGTCCGGGAGCAGTACTTC
.	TRBJ1-1	TRBV18	.	CASSLSRGLNTEAFF	TGTGCCAGCTCACTGTCTCGGGGTTTGAACACTGAAGCTTTCTTT
.	TRBJ2-5	TRBV30	TRBD2	CAWSVMGLAGETQYF	TGTGCCTGGAGCGTAATGGGACTAGCGGGAGAGACCCAGTACTTC
.	TRBJ2-5	TRBV28	.	CASSAGNQETQYF	TGTGCCAGCAGTGCAGGCAACCAAGAGACCCAGTACTTC
.	TRBJ1-1	TRBV6-5	.	CASSWGQLGEAFF	TGTGCCAGCAGTTGGGGCCAACTGGGGGAAGCTTTCTTT
.	TRBJ2-2	TRBV6-6	.	CASSRQSNTGELFF	TGTGCCAGCAGTCGACAGTCGAACACCGGGGAGCTGTTTTTT
.	TRBJ1-1	TRBV27	.	CASSSGVNTEAFF	TGTGCCAGCAGTTCAGGGGTGAACACTGAAGCTTTCTTT
.	TRBJ1-2	TRBV5-6	.	CASSLATGGRYGYTF	TGTGCCAGCAGCTTGGCCACGGGGGGCCGGTATGGCTACACCTTC